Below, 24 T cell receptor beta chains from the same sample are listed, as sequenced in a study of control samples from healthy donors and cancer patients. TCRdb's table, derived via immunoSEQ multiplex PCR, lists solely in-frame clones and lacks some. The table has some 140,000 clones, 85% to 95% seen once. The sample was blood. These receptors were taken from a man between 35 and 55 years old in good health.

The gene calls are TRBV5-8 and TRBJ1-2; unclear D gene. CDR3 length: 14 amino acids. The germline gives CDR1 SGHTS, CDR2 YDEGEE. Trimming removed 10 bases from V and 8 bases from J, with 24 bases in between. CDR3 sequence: CAHSGWGKSRGYTF. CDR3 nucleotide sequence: TGTGCCCACTCCGGCTGGGGAAAATCGCGGGGCTACACCTTC. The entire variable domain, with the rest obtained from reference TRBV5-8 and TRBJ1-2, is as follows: EAGVTQSPTHLIKTRGQQATLRCSPISGHTSVYWYQQALGLGLQFLLWYDEGEERNRGNFPPRFSGRQFPNYSSELNVNALELEDSALYLCAHSGWGKSRGYTFGSGTRLTVV.

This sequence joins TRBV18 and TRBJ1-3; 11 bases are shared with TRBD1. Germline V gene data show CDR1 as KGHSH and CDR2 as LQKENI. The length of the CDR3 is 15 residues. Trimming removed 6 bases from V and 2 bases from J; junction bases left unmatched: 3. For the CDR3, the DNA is TGTGCCAGCTCGGAGGGACAGGGGGCTGGAAACACCATATATTTT. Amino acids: CASSEGQGAGNTIYF.

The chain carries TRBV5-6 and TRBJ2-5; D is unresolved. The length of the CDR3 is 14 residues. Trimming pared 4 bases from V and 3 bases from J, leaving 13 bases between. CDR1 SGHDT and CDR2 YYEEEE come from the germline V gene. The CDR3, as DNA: TGTGCCAGCAGCCCTGTCTTCTCCAAAGAGACCCAGTACTTC. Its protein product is CASSPVFSKETQYF.

The CDR3 coding sequence is TGTGCCAGCAGTGCGGAAAGATACACTGAAGCTTTCTTT. It specifies CASSAERYTEAFF. The J gene is TRBJ1-1, the V gene TRBV6-4; unclear D gene. The germline V and J ends were trimmed by 4 bases and 3 bases, with 9 bases remaining between them. CDR1 is MRHNA, CDR2 SNTAGT, per germline. The CDR3 covers 13 residues.

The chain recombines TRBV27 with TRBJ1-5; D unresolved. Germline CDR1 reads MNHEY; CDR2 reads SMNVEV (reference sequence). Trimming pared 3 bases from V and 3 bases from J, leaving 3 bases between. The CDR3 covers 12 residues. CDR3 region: CASSFSNQPQHF. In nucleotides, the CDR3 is TGTGCCAGCAGTTTCTCCAATCAGCCCCAGCATTTT.

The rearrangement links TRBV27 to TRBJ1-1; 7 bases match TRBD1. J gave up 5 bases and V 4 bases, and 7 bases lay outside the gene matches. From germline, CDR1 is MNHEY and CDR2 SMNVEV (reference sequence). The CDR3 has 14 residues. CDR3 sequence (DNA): TGTGCCAGCAGTTCCCGTCCAGGGGGGACTGAAGCTTTCTTT. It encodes CASSSRPGGTEAFF.

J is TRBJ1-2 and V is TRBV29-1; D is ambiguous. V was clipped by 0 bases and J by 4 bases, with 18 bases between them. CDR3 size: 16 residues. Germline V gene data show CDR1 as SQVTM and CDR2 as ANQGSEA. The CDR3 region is CSVEDNAFLGSYGYTF. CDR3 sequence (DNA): TGCAGCGTTGAAGATAACGCCTTTCTAGGGAGCTATGGCTACACCTTC.

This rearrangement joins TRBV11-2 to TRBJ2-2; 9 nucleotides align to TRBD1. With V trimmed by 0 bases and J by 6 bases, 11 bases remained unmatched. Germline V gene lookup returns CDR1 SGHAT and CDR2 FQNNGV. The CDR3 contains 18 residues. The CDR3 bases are TGTGCCAGCAGCTTAGAGCCCGGACAGGGGATGAAGGCCGGGGAGCTGTTTTTT. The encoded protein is CASSLEPGQGMKAGELFF.

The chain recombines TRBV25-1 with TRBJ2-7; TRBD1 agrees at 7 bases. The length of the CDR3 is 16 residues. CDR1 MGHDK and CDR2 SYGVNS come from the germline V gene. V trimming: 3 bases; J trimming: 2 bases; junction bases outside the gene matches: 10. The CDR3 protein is CASSEDDRVWAYEQYF. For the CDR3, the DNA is TGTGCCAGCAGTGAGGACGACAGGGTTTGGGCCTACGAGCAGTACTTC.

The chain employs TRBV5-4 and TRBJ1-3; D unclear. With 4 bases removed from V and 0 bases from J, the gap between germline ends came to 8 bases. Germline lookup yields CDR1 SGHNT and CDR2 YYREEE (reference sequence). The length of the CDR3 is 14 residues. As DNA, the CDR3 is TGTGCCAGCAGCATTCAGTACTCTGGAAACACCATATATTTT. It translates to CASSIQYSGNTIYF.

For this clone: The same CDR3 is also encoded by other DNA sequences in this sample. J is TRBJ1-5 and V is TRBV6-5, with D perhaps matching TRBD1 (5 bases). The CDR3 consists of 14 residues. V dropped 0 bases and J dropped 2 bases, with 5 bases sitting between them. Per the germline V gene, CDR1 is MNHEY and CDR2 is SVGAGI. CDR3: CASSYSGGNQPQHF. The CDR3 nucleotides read TGTGCCAGCAGTTACTCGGGGGGCAATCAGCCCCAGCATTTT.

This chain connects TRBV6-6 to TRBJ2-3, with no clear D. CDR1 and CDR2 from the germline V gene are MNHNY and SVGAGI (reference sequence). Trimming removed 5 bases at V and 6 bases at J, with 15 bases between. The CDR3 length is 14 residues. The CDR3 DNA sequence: TGTGCCAGCAGTCGATCGGAGCCGTTCGATACGCAGTATTTT. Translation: CASSRSEPFDTQYF.

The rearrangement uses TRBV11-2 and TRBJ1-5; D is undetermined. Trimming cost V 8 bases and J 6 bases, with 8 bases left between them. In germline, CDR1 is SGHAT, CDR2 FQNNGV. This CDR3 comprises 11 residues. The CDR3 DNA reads TGTGCCAGCGGTGTTGGTCAGCCCCAGCATTTT. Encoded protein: CASGVGQPQHF.

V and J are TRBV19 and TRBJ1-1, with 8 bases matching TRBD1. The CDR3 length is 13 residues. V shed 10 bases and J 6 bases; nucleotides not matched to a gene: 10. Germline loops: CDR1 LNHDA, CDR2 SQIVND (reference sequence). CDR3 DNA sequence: TGTGCCACTACCACAGGGGGTCGGCCTGAAGCTTTCTTT. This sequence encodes CATTTGGRPEAFF.

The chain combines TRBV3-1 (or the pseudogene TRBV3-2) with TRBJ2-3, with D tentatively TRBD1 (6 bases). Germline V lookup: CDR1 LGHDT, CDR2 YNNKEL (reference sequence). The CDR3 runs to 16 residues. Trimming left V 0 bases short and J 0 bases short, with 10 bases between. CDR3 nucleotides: TGTGCCAGCAGCCAAGAGTACAGGGTGAGCACAGATACGCAGTATTTT. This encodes CASSQEYRVSTDTQYF.

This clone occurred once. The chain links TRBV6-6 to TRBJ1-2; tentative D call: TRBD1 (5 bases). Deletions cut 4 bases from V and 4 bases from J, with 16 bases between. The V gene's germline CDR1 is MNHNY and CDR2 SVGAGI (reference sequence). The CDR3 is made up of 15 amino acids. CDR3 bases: TGTGCCAGCAGTTCGACCGGCAGGGAGAGCTATGGCTACACCTTC. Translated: CASSSTGRESYGYTF.

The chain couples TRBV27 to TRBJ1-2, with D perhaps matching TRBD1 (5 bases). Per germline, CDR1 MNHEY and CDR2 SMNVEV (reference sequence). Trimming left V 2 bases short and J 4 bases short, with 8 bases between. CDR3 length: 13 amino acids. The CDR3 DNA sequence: TGTGCCAGCAGTTTAAGAGGGGTCTATGGCTACACCTTC. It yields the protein CASSLRGVYGYTF.

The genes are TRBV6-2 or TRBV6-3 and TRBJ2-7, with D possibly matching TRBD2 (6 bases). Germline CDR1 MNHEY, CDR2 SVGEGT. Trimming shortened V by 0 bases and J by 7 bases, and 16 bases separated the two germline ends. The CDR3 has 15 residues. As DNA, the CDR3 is TGTGCCAGCAGTTACTCAGGCGGGGATACGGGGGAGCAGTACTTC. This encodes CASSYSGGDTGEQYF.

As DNA, the CDR3 is TGTGCCAGCAGTGAGACAGGGGACTATGGCTACACCTTC. This codes for CASSETGDYGYTF. This rearrangement joins TRBV6-1 to TRBJ1-2; 8 bases are shared with TRBD1. J was trimmed by 3 bases and V by 3 bases; bases with no gene match: 0. Germline V gives CDR1 MNHNS, CDR2 SASEGT. The CDR3 extends over 13 amino acids.

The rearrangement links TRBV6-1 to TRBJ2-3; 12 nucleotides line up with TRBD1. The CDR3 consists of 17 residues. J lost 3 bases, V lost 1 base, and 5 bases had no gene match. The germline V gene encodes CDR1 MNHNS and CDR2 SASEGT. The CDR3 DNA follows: TGTGCCAGCAGTGAAGGCCTGGGACAGGGGGCAACAGATACGCAGTATTTT. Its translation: CASSEGLGQGATDTQYF.

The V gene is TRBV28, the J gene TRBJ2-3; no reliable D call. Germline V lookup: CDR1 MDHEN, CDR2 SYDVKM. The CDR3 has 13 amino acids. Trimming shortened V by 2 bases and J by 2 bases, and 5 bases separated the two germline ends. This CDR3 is CASSLGPTDTQYF. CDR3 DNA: TGTGCCAGCAGTTTAGGTCCCACAGATACGCAGTATTTT. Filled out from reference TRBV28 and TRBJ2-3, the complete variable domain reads DVKVTQSSRYLVKRTGEKVFLECVQDMDHENMFWYRQDPGLGLRLIYFSYDVKMKEKGDIPEGYSVSREKKERFSLILESASTNQTSMYLCASSLGPTDTQYFGPGTRLTVL.

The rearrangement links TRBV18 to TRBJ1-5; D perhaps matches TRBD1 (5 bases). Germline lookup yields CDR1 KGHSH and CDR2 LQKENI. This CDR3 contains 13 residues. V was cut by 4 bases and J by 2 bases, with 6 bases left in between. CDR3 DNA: TGTGCCAGCTCACGGGGGGGCAATCAGCCCCAGCATTTT. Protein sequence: CASSRGGNQPQHF.

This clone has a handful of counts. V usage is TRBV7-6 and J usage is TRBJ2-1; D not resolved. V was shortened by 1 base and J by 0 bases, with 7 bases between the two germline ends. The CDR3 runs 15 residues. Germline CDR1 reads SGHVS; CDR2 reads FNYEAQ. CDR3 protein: CASSLVGDSYNEQFF. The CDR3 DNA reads TGTGCCAGCAGCTTAGTTGGGGACTCCTACAATGAGCAGTTCTTC. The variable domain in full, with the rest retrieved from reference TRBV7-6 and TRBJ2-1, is GAGVSQSPRYKVTKRGQDVALRCDPISGHVSLYWYRQALGQGPEFLTYFNYEAQQDKSGLPNDRFSAERPEGSISTLTIQRTEQRDSAMYRCASSLVGDSYNEQFFGPGTRLTVL.

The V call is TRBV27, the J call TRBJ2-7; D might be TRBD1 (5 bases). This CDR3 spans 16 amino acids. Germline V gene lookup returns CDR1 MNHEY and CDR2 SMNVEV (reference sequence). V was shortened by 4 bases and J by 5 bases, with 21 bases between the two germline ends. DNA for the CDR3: TGTGCCAGCAGTTCAAAACAGGCCTCAACCTACCACGAGCAGTACTTC. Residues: CASSSKQASTYHEQYF.